The 19 T cell receptor beta chains below come from one sample, sequenced in a study of Ad26.COV2.S vaccination and SARS-CoV-2 variants. Regarding treatment: over 15 received Ad26.COV2.S at low or high dose, single or two shots; several received placebo; per-sample allocation not given. Day 63 following the first vaccine or placebo injection was when the samples were taken. Generated by immunoSEQ multiplex PCR, the TCRdb table keeps only in-frame clones and is missing some. The table lists over 400,000 clones, roughly 90% of them singletons. Sequencing was performed on peripheral blood, taken in a trial of Ad26.COV2.S vaccine versus placebo. These receptors were taken from a person between 18 and 65 years old who received the Ad26.COV2.S COVID-19 vaccine or a placebo.

As DNA, the CDR3 is TGTGCCAGCAGTGAAGGCTGGGCAGGGTTGAACACTGAAGCTTTCTTT. Protein sequence: CASSEGWAGLNTEAFF. The chain uses TRBV2 and TRBJ1-1; TRBD1 might be the D (5 bases). This CDR3 has 16 residues. V dropped 1 base and J dropped 0 bases, with 12 bases sitting between them. Germline CDR1 and CDR2: SNHLY and FYNNEI.

This chain connects TRBV3-1 (or the pseudogene TRBV3-2) to TRBJ1-5; D might be TRBD1 (6 bases). The V end was cut by 3 bases, the J end by 6 bases, with 18 bases between. Germline V gene sequence: CDR1 LGHDT, CDR2 YNNKEL (reference sequence). CDR3 length: 16 residues. The CDR3 loop is CASSQSRAGAGQPQHF. The CDR3, as DNA: TGTGCCAGCAGCCAGAGCAGAGCGGGGGCTGGTCAGCCCCAGCATTTT.

This clone has just a few counts. The chain couples TRBV27 to TRBJ2-3, with 7 bases aligning to TRBD2. The CDR3 extends over 16 amino acids. V shed 8 bases, J shed 2 bases, and the junction held 13 bases outside the gene matches. CDR1 is MNHEY, CDR2 SMNVEV, per germline (reference sequence). CDR3 nucleotide sequence: TGTGCCAGCGCAACCGGGACTAACCCCCTCACAGATACGCAGTATTTT. Protein product: CASATGTNPLTDTQYF.

The V call is TRBV28, the J call TRBJ1-6; no clear D. Trimming left V 4 bases short and J 5 bases short, with 12 bases between. CDR1 MDHEN and CDR2 SYDVKM come from the germline V gene. CDR3 length: 15 amino acids. CDR3 sequence reads: CASSSPGRNNSPLHF. The CDR3 DNA is TGTGCCAGCAGTTCCCCTGGCCGTAATAATTCACCCCTCCACTTT.

The CDR3 nucleotides are TGTGCCAGCAGCCCCCGTGCCAGGGGTCAAGAGACCCAGTACTTC. This gives the protein CASSPRARGQETQYF. The chain joins TRBV14 to TRBJ2-5, with D perhaps TRBD1 (6 bases). There are 15 residues in the CDR3. Per the germline V gene, CDR1 is SGHDN and CDR2 is FVKESK. V lost 4 bases to trimming and J lost 2 bases, with 14 bases between them.

The CDR3 loop reads CASSYPTGKVEKLFF. DNA for the CDR3: TGTGCCAGCAGTTACCCGACGGGGAAGGTTGAAAAACTGTTTTTT. This chain uses TRBV6-2 or TRBV6-3 with TRBJ1-4; D is unresolved. Per the germline V gene, CDR1 is MNHEY and CDR2 is SVGEGT. The CDR3 consists of 15 residues. V shed 2 bases and J shed 7 bases, with 14 bases lying between them.

The chain links TRBV4-3 to TRBJ2-7; 7 bases fit TRBD2. There are 15 residues in the CDR3. J lost 3 bases, V lost 0 bases, and 5 bases had no gene match. Germline V CDR1 and CDR2: LGHNA, YSLEER. The CDR3 is CASSQEAGTDYEQYF. CDR3 bases: TGCGCCAGCAGCCAAGAAGCGGGGACCGACTACGAGCAGTACTTC.

The chain combines TRBV30 with TRBJ2-2; D gene unclear. The CDR3 is 14 amino acids. Germline lookup yields CDR1 GTSNPN and CDR2 SVGIG (reference sequence). Trimming removed 4 bases at V and 5 bases at J, with 14 bases between. The CDR3 sequence: CAWTRALTTGELFF. The CDR3 bases are TGTGCCTGGACTCGGGCCCTAACGACCGGGGAGCTGTTTTTT.

The V and J genes are TRBV7-2 and TRBJ1-6, with TRBD1 matching over 9 bases. Unmatched junction bases numbered 2, after V lost 4 bases and J lost 4 bases. The CDR3 is 15 residues long. Germline CDR1 SGHTA, CDR2 FQGNSA. The CDR3 DNA reads as TGTGCCAGCAGCTCGGGACAGGGTTATAATTCACCCCTCCACTTT. It is translated as CASSSGQGYNSPLHF. The whole variable domain, filled in from reference TRBV7-2 and TRBJ1-6, reads GAGVSQSPSNKVTEKGKDVELRCDPISGHTALYWYRQSLGQGLEFLIYFQGNSAPDKSGLPSDRFSAERTGGSVSTLTIQRTQQEDSAVYLCASSSGQGYNSPLHFGNGTRLTVT.

The CDR3 coding sequence is TGTGCCAGCAGTTTGCCTCCGGGGGGGACAGATACGCAGTATTTT. Protein sequence: CASSLPPGGTDTQYF. The chain couples TRBV6-2 or TRBV6-3 to TRBJ2-3, with 8 bases that match TRBD2. Unmatched junction bases numbered 6, after V lost 4 bases and J lost 3 bases. Germline lookup yields CDR1 MNHEY and CDR2 SVGEGT. This CDR3 region has 15 residues.

Only a few counts were recorded for this clone. V gene TRBV7-2 combines with J gene TRBJ2-1; D unresolved. CDR1 is SGHTA and CDR2 is FQGNSA in the germline V gene. The CDR3 length is 15 residues. V lost 0 bases and J lost 7, with 13 bases in between. The CDR3 DNA sequence: TGTGCCAGCAGCTTAGCGCCCGGGCTTCGGAATGAGCAGTTCTTC. Translated: CASSLAPGLRNEQFF.

This clone was counted a single time. This chain links TRBV7-6 with TRBJ2-1; D not resolved. This CDR3 contains 12 residues. The V end was cut by 4 bases, the J end by 7 bases, with 8 bases between. Germline V gene data show CDR1 as SGHVS and CDR2 as FNYEAQ. The CDR3 DNA is TGTGCCAGCAGCTACTACCTTAATGAGCAGTTCTTC. Encoded protein: CASSYYLNEQFF.

This rearrangement joins TRBV3-1 (or the pseudogene TRBV3-2) to TRBJ2-4, with TRBD1 matching 8 bases. CDR3 length: 14 residues. Germline lookup yields CDR1 LGHDT and CDR2 YNNKEL (reference sequence). With 5 bases clipped from V and 10 bases from J, the junction kept 10 bases outside the gene matches. CDR3 protein: CASSRGQVVEIQYF. CDR3 in DNA: TGTGCCAGCAGCAGGGGACAGGTTGTAGAGATTCAGTACTTC.

V and J are TRBV4-1 and TRBJ2-3; D not resolved. The germline CDR1 and CDR2 sequences are MGHRA and YSYEKL. The CDR3 sequence is 13 residues long. Trimming removed 2 bases at V and 5 bases at J, with 8 bases between. This CDR3 is CASSQSLGDTQYF. The CDR3 nucleotides read TGCGCCAGCAGCCAAAGCCTTGGAGATACGCAGTATTTT.

The chain carries TRBV5-1 and TRBJ2-5, with TRBD2 matching 7 bases. The V and J ends lost 2 bases and 2 bases, in that order; junction bases with no gene match: 6. The CDR3 is 15 residues long. The germline V gene has CDR1 SGHRS and CDR2 YFSETQ. The CDR3 region has the DNA TGCGCCAGCAGCTTAGGACTAGGTCTACAAGAGACCCAGTACTTC. As protein: CASSLGLGLQETQYF.

The rearrangement joins TRBV5-6 to TRBJ1-2, with 8 nucleotides matching TRBD1. CDR3 length: 16 amino acids. CDR1 and CDR2 (germline): SGHDT, YYEEEE. Trimming removed 3 bases from V and 6 bases from J; junction bases left unmatched: 13. The CDR3 region has the DNA TGTGCCAGCAGCTCGTACCCGGACAGGGATGAGGATGGCTACACCTTC. It is translated as CASSSYPDRDEDGYTF.

The chain couples TRBV7-2 to TRBJ2-3; D is perhaps TRBD1 or TRBD2 (6 bases each). CDR3 length: 16 amino acids. V dropped 5 bases and J dropped 0 bases, with 15 bases sitting between them. The germline V gene encodes CDR1 SGHTA and CDR2 FQGNSA. CDR3 coding DNA: TGTGCCAGCAGCCCCAGGGGTAGCGGAAGCACAGATACGCAGTATTTT. Translation gives CASSPRGSGSTDTQYF.

The chain uses TRBV12-3 or TRBV12-4 and TRBJ1-4; the D is unclear. Trimming pared 6 bases from V and 8 bases from J, leaving 7 bases between. This CDR3 spans 11 amino acids. CDR3 DNA: TGTGCCAGCAGCCCCAAGGAAAAACTGTTTTTT. Its translation is CASSPKEKLFF.

About this clone itself: Different DNA sequences within this sample yield the same CDR3. This rearrangement joins TRBV6-5 to TRBJ2-2; no firm D call. This CDR3 comprises 14 residues. The germline CDR1 and CDR2 sequences are MNHEY and SVGAGI. The ends were cut back, 0 bases at V and 4 bases at J, with 6 bases in the middle. The CDR3 loop reads CASSYSRLTGELFF. The CDR3 DNA is TGTGCCAGCAGTTACTCGAGACTCACCGGGGAGCTGTTTTTT.